The entry that follows covers one T cell receptor beta chain sequence. Antigen specificity is unknown. The germline gives CDR1 SGHRS, CDR2 YFSETQ. The CDR3 consists of 15 residues. Germline trimming cut 6 bases from V and 3 bases from J; bases unmatched to any gene: 8. The data were obtained in a study of beta chain features in type 1 diabetes. Study overall: Examination covered 107,917,701 sorted cells spanning all samples.

What was sequenced were expressed TCRB transcripts, since all of the isolated RNA had been reverse transcribed. Libraries were prepared by immunoSEQ multiplex PCR; TCRdb keeps only in-frame clonotypes and omits some of them. Counted here are fewer than 500,000 clones, about 15% occurring once; the ten biggest clones make up around 0.035%. Study observations and caveats: Any HLA-type effect on TCRB rearrangement remained unresolved here.

The clonotype originates from a man aged 25 to 40 in good health. The source material was naive CD4+ T cells from blood. V is TRBV5-1 and J is TRBJ2-2; TRBD2 matches at 7 bases. CDR3 sequence: CASNSGLADTGELFF. The DNA of the CDR3 is TGCGCCAGCAATTCCGGCCTAGCGGACACCGGGGAGCTGTTTTTT.